The 28 T cell receptor beta chains below were found in one sample sequenced in a study of T cells in Graves' hyperthyroidism and ophthalmopathy. Amplification of TCR beta CDR3 regions used RNA as the template. TCR CDR3 regions were first amplified by RT-PCR with HTBI primers. TCRdb ran MiXCR on the multiplex PCR reads and lists one entry per CDR3 protein. Counted here are more than 600,000 distinct CDR3 sequences, over 15% occurring once; the ten biggest clones make up about 8.4%. Sequencing was performed on blood. These receptors originate from a man aged 18-30 years with Graves' hyperthyroidism.

This clonotype was recorded a few times. The chain has TRBV5-1 and TRBJ2-3; TRBD2 matches at 8 bases. The CDR3 runs 15 residues. Germline V gene lookup returns CDR1 SGHRS and CDR2 YFSETQ. J was trimmed by 8 bases and V by 6 bases; bases with no gene match: 14. In DNA form, the CDR3 reads TGCGCCAGCAACCCAGAACGGGAGGGCCAGGGTACGCAGTATTTT. Encoded protein: CASNPEREGQGTQYF.

This clonotype was picked up a small number of times. The gene calls are TRBV7-9 and TRBJ2-7; 8 bases are a match to TRBD2. The CDR3 length is 15 residues. Germline assignment: CDR1 SEHNR and CDR2 FQNEAQ (reference sequence). V trimming: 8 bases; J trimming: 6 bases; junction bases outside the gene matches: 15. CDR3 amino acids: CASSDSLAAGAEQYF. CDR3 in DNA: TGTGCCAGCTCGGACTCACTAGCGGCGGGAGCCGAGCAGTACTTC.

The V and J genes are TRBV28 and TRBJ2-2; 10 positions agree with TRBD1. The CDR3 is 16 residues long. J was trimmed by 4 bases and V by 2 bases; bases with no gene match: 4. CDR1 is MDHEN, CDR2 SYDVKM, per germline. The CDR3: CASSLGGTGVTGELFF. In DNA form, the CDR3 reads TGTGCCAGCAGTTTAGGGGGGACAGGGGTCACCGGGGAGCTGTTTTTT.

This clonotype was counted many times. The gene calls are TRBV6-1 and TRBJ1-4; D might be TRBD1 (6 bases). The V and J ends lost 1 base and 8 bases respectively, with 8 bases between them. The CDR3 has 13 residues. Germline-derived CDR1 and CDR2 are MNHNS and SASEGT. CDR3 nucleotides: TGTGCCAGCAGTGAAGGACAGGACGAAAAACTGTTTTTT. This translates into CASSEGQDEKLFF.

The rearrangement uses TRBV5-1 and TRBJ2-5; 7 positions match TRBD1. The CDR3 extends over 14 amino acids. The J segment lost 2 bases and the V segment lost 4 bases, leaving 5 bases of the junction unmatched. Germline V gene data show CDR1 as SGHRS and CDR2 as YFSETQ. The DNA of the CDR3 is TGCGCCAGCAGCGCGTGGGACAGTCAAGAGACCCAGTACTTC. Translating gives CASSAWDSQETQYF. Supplemented by reference TRBV5-1 and TRBJ2-5, the full variable domain reads KAGVTQTPRYLIKTRGQQVTLSCSPISGHRSVSWYQQTPGQGLQFLFEYFSETQRNKGNFPGRFSGRQFSNSRSEMNVSTLELGDSALYLCASSAWDSQETQYFGPGTRLLVL.

This chain connects TRBV5-1 to TRBJ2-5; D is perhaps TRBD1 (6 bases). The CDR3 runs 15 residues. Trimming took off 1 base at V and 3 bases at J, with 13 bases between the two ends. CDR1 is SGHRS and CDR2 is YFSETQ in the germline V gene. DNA of the CDR3: TGCGCCAGCAGCTTGTCCGGGACAACAGAAGAGACCCAGTACTTC. It specifies CASSLSGTTEETQYF.

The table lists this clonotype with many counts. The chain links TRBV28 to TRBJ1-1, with TRBD1 as a possible D gene (5 bases). CDR3 length: 15 amino acids. Germline CDR1 reads MDHEN; CDR2 reads SYDVKM. Trimming removed 11 bases at V and 1 base at J, with 20 bases between. DNA of the CDR3: TGTGCCGCCAGGACCGATCTCGGGGGGAACACTGAAGCTTTCTTT. Translated, it gives CAARTDLGGNTEAFF.

The genes are TRBV30 and TRBJ2-7; TRBD1 agrees at 8 bases. Per germline, CDR1 GTSNPN and CDR2 SVGIG (reference sequence). J was trimmed by 2 bases and V by 4 bases; bases with no gene match: 4. The CDR3 runs to 13 residues. CDR3 nucleotides: TGTGCCTGGAACGACAGGGGTCCCTACGAGCAGTACTTC. Its protein product is CAWNDRGPYEQYF.

V gene TRBV29-1 combines with J gene TRBJ2-7, with D possibly matching TRBD1 (6 bases). V lost 4 bases and J 4 bases, leaving 8 bases between the germline ends. Looked up from germline, CDR1 is SQVTM and CDR2 is ANQGSEA. The CDR3 length is 11 residues. The CDR3 is CSVGQEYEQYF. DNA of the CDR3: TGCAGCGTTGGACAGGAATACGAGCAGTACTTC.

This clonotype was counted many times. The rearrangement links TRBV28 to TRBJ2-5; no definite D call. This CDR3 contains 13 residues. The V end was cut by 5 bases, the J end by 1 base, with 8 bases between. CDR1 and CDR2 from the germline V gene are MDHEN and SYDVKM. The CDR3 reads CASSTPGQETQYF. The CDR3 nucleotides read TGTGCCAGCAGTACCCCGGGCCAAGAGACCCAGTACTTC.

There are a few counts of this clonotype. The chain recombines TRBV20-1 with TRBJ1-5, with a tentative D call TRBD1 (6 bases). The CDR3 contains 14 residues. V lost 3 bases to trimming and J lost 5 bases, with 14 bases between them. Germline V lookup: CDR1 DFQATT, CDR2 SNEGSKA (reference sequence). The CDR3 protein is CSASQGGGDQPQHF. Here the CDR3 DNA reads TGCAGTGCTAGCCAAGGGGGGGGCGATCAGCCCCAGCATTTT.

V gene TRBV4-1 combines with J gene TRBJ2-3, with D unresolved. Germline V CDR1 and CDR2: MGHRA, YSYEKL. V was trimmed by 2 bases and J by 0 bases, leaving 6 bases between them. The CDR3 covers 14 residues. The CDR3 spells CASSQLISTDTQYF. In DNA, the CDR3 is TGCGCCAGCAGCCAACTCATTAGCACAGATACGCAGTATTTT.

This clonotype was detected many times. The chain combines TRBV10-3 with TRBJ2-7, with 8 bases that match TRBD2. The ends lost 3 bases at V and 5 bases at J; junction bases unmatched: 6. The CDR3 loop spans 14 amino acids. The germline V gene has CDR1 ENHRY and CDR2 SYGVKD. CDR3 in amino acids: CAISEQGTSNEQYF. Written as DNA, the CDR3 is TGTGCCATCAGTGAACAAGGGACTAGTAACGAGCAGTACTTC.

This clonotype was found many times. The genes are TRBV20-1 and TRBJ2-1, with 10 positions matching TRBD2. V gave up 6 bases and J gave up 6 bases; unmatched junction bases: 11. The CDR3 spans 15 residues. The germline V gene has CDR1 DFQATT and CDR2 SNEGSKA (reference sequence). The CDR3 region has the DNA TGCAGTGCAGGAATAGCGGGAGGAGGTGGCAATGAGCAGTTCTTC. This codes for CSAGIAGGGGNEQFF.

This clonotype was seen more than once but under ten times. The rearrangement joins TRBV10-3 to TRBJ2-3; D might be TRBD1 (6 bases). Germline V CDR1 and CDR2: ENHRY, SYGVKD. The CDR3 is made up of 13 amino acids. The V end was cut by 7 bases, the J end by 5 bases, with 13 bases between. The CDR3 region is CAINRDSRDTQYF. CDR3 bases: TGTGCCATCAACAGGGATTCCAGAGATACGCAGTATTTT.

There are many counts of this clonotype. The rearrangement uses TRBV3-1 and TRBJ1-5; 7 bases are a match to TRBD1. This CDR3 comprises 14 residues. Trimming removed 4 bases from V and 6 bases from J; junction bases left unmatched: 6. The germline gives CDR1 LGHDT, CDR2 YNNKEL (reference sequence). The CDR3 DNA sequence: TGTGCCAGCAGCCTCGGGACAGCCAGTCAGCCCCAGCATTTT. This codes for CASSLGTASQPQHF.

This clonotype was found many times. V usage is TRBV5-1 and J usage is TRBJ1-2, with 7 nucleotides matching TRBD1. The V gene's germline CDR1 is SGHRS and CDR2 YFSETQ. V shed 4 bases and J 6 bases; nucleotides not matched to a gene: 9. This CDR3 comprises 14 residues. CDR3 region: CASSIRQGLNGYTF. The DNA for the CDR3 is TGCGCCAGCAGCATTCGACAGGGCCTCAATGGCTACACCTTC. Full variable domain (missing parts from reference TRBV5-1 and TRBJ1-2): KAGVTQTPRYLIKTRGQQVTLSCSPISGHRSVSWYQQTPGQGLQFLFEYFSETQRNKGNFPGRFSGRQFSNSRSEMNVSTLELGDSALYLCASSIRQGLNGYTFGSGTRLTVV.

This chain connects TRBV6-9 to TRBJ1-5, with a tentative D call TRBD1 (5 bases). Germline V gives CDR1 MNHGY, CDR2 SVAAGI. The CDR3 length is 13 residues. Trimming took off 3 bases at V and 9 bases at J, with 12 bases between the two ends. Here the CDR3 reads CASSYGGVTPQHF. The CDR3, as DNA: TGTGCCAGCAGTTACGGGGGGGTCACGCCCCAGCATTTT.

J is TRBJ2-1 and V is TRBV20-1, with TRBD2 identical over 7 bases. Germline V gene sequence: CDR1 DFQATT, CDR2 SNEGSKA (reference sequence). The junction had 10 bases not matched to a gene; V was cut back by 2 bases and J by 6 bases. This CDR3 region has 15 residues. The CDR3 protein is CSARSFGGGPNEQFF. The DNA of the CDR3 is TGCAGTGCTAGATCTTTTGGGGGGGGTCCCAATGAGCAGTTCTTC.

CDR3 amino acids: CASSQRTGRTDTQYF. CDR3 nucleotide sequence: TGTGCCAGCAGCCAGAGGACAGGACGCACAGATACGCAGTATTTT. This chain links TRBV5-5 with TRBJ2-3; 7 nucleotides agree with TRBD1. Germline CDR1 reads SGHKS; CDR2 reads YYEKEE (reference sequence). V lost 4 bases, J lost 1 base, and 6 bases stayed unmatched. The CDR3 is 15 residues long.

This clonotype appeared a few times. This chain joins TRBV28 and TRBJ2-1, with D hard to call. The CDR3 spans 13 residues. Trimming took off 5 bases at V and 0 bases at J, with 5 bases between the two ends. The germline gives CDR1 MDHEN, CDR2 SYDVKM. CDR3 in DNA: TGTGCCAGCAGTCGTTACTCCTACAATGAGCAGTTCTTC. Translation: CASSRYSYNEQFF.

The chain carries TRBV28 and TRBJ2-7; weak D call: TRBD2 (5 bases). Deletions cut 7 bases from V and 7 bases from J, with 20 bases between. Germline values: CDR1 MDHEN, CDR2 SYDVKM. This CDR3 region has 14 residues. This chain's CDR3 is CASILAQTRGEQYF. The CDR3 DNA reads TGTGCCAGCATATTGGCGCAGACCCGCGGGGAGCAGTACTTC.

As DNA, the CDR3 is TGTGCCAGCAAGACCTCGATGTATGGCTACACCTTC. Amino acid sequence: CASKTSMYGYTF. V and J are TRBV28 and TRBJ1-2; D gene uncertain. The CDR3 sequence is 12 residues long. Germline V lookup: CDR1 MDHEN, CDR2 SYDVKM. V lost 7 bases and J 5 bases, leaving 11 bases between the germline ends.

This clonotype was seen more than once but under ten times. The J gene is TRBJ2-2, the V gene TRBV20-1; D is perhaps TRBD2 (5 bases). This CDR3 is 14 amino acids long. V was trimmed by 1 base and J by 0 bases, leaving 6 bases between them. Looked up from germline, CDR1 is DFQATT and CDR2 is SNEGSKA (reference sequence). The CDR3 sequence: CSARGLSNTGELFF. The CDR3 nucleotides are TGCAGTGCTAGAGGACTATCGAACACCGGGGAGCTGTTTTTT.

This clonotype was found many times. The chain has TRBV24-1 and TRBJ2-1, with 8 bases that match TRBD2. The CDR3 contains 13 residues. Losses at the gene ends were 3 bases for V and 8 bases for J; bases not matched to a gene: 2. Germline V gene lookup returns CDR1 KGHDR and CDR2 SFDVKD. The CDR3 nucleotides are TGTGCCACCAGTGATGGGACTAGGGATGAGCAGTTCTTC. It specifies CATSDGTRDEQFF.

This clonotype was counted many times. The chain links TRBV5-1 to TRBJ2-7, with 9 bases lining up with TRBD2. V lost 3 bases to trimming and J lost 4 bases; unmatched junction nucleotides: 5. The CDR3 spans 14 residues. Per germline, CDR1 SGHRS and CDR2 YFSETQ. The CDR3: CASSYVAGDYEQYF. The CDR3 nucleotides read TGCGCCAGCAGCTACGTAGCGGGAGATTACGAGCAGTACTTC.

The chain uses TRBV10-3 and TRBJ2-2; D may correspond to TRBD1 or TRBD2 (5 bases each). Germline assignment: CDR1 ENHRY and CDR2 SYGVKD. The V gene lost 6 bases and the J gene lost 3 bases, with 14 bases spanning the gap. This CDR3 contains 15 residues. The CDR3 region is CAISVRDPHTGELFF. CDR3 sequence (DNA): TGTGCCATCAGCGTTCGGGACCCCCACACCGGGGAGCTGTTTTTT.

Regarding this clonotype: Compared with germline, one end of the junction differs, possibly owing to a read error. The rearrangement joins TRBV19 to TRBJ2-2, with D perhaps assigned TRBD1 or TRBD2 (5 bases each). There are 15 residues in the CDR3. Germline V gene lookup returns CDR1 LNHDA and CDR2 SQIVND (reference sequence). CDR3 amino acids: CATPGQGGNTGELLF. In nucleotides, the CDR3 is TGTGCCACCCCGGGGCAGGGTGGGAACACCGGGGAGCTGCTTTTT.